The TCR beta chain under discussion was sequenced for a study of T cells in Graves' hyperthyroidism and ophthalmopathy (dated by TCRdb to about 2019). For the study in its entirety: Peripheral blood samples were taken at initial diagnosis, before any treatment was given. TCR V-J signatures able to tell the groups apart were searched for in a discovery cohort of 100 patients, of whom more than 40 had Graves' ophthalmopathy and 55 to 60 had stable Graves' hyperthyroidism. An independent validation cohort of under 20 hyperthyroidism patients and 17 patients who later progressed to ophthalmopathy tested prospective prediction of ophthalmopathy. For training and testing, the roughly 93 patients in the discovery cohort were randomly divided in a 7:3 ratio. Thyroid tissue and blood T-cell repertoires from six Graves' hyperthyroidism patients were also compared in the study. After blood sampling, hyperthyroidism patients were treated with methimazole at a starting dose of 30 mg daily, and ophthalmopathy patients were treated with high-dose intravenous methylprednisolone. According to the paper, TCR Vbeta CDR3 sequencing was carried out on roughly 130 peripheral blood samples, which came from some 41 ophthalmopathy, 80 or so hyperthyroidism and roughly 17 progressor patients.

Remarks on this clonotype: Its antigen is not yet known. Within one base of it there is no much larger clone, and no base qualities were kept.

Stable Graves' hyperthyroidism was defined as no progression to ophthalmopathy during 18 months of follow-up. Hyperthyroidism patients were newly diagnosed, had a disease duration of under 2 months, and were aged 18 to 65 years. Patients with uncontrolled infections, other autoimmune diseases, pregnancy or lactation were excluded. Diagnoses were established on the basis of clinical symptoms, serum thyroxine and TRAb, thyroid ultrasound, and orbital computed tomography. PBMCs were separated from 10 ml of fresh peripheral blood using Ficoll-Paque density gradient centrifugation. Total RNA was extracted with Trizol reagent, and quality was checked on an Agilent 2100 Bioanalyzer. Taken from the germline V gene, the CDR1 and CDR2 loops are MGHDK and SYGVNS. The CDR3 numbers 11 residues from cysteine through phenylalanine. Here the CDR3 DNA is all that survives: 33 bases in frame from base 1. Trimming removed 1 base from V and 8 bases from J, leaving 3 bases between the germline ends.

The TCR beta CDR3 regions were amplified from RNA transcripts. For the first round of RT-PCR on the TCR CDR3, the HTBI primer set was used together with the Qiagen OneStep RT-PCR kit. Libraries were constructed in a second round of multiplex PCR, after which size selection and purification were performed. Libraries were sequenced paired-end with 100 bp reads on an Illumina HiSeq2000. Regarding the original processing steps: SOAPnuke was used to process the raw data, removing reads that contained adapters or uncalled bases, had a mean Phred below 15, or lacked an exact match to the constant primer or identifier. High-quality paired reads were merged with COPE v1.2.5, and unique nucleotide sequences were defined as clonotypes. Clonotypes were aligned to IMGT TRBV, TRBD and TRBJ reference segments using MiTCR v1.1. The analysis included only V-J combinations with a frequency above 0.0001, which together covered around 99% of the repertoires. The TCS score was defined as F50 (clonal expansion) divided by E x V (chaos), with BLOSUM62-based TCRdist calculated between CDR3 peptides within each V-J. Welch's t-statistics and random forest reduced just over 500 V-J features to 13, which were used in a naive Bayes classifier (R e1071). TCRdb handled the public reads itself, with Q25 trimming in fastp and clone calling in MiXCR, and kept productive beta chains. Duplicate CDR3 protein sequences are folded into a single record with the most common DNA and genes. V and J calls and clone size were set by TCRdb, not the authors. The table for this sample lists approximately 630,000 distinct CDR3 sequences; 15% to 20% of them were counted only once. The top ten clones comprise around 3.9% of the sample.

Results the study describes overall, beyond this receptor: No statistical method was used to set the sample size in advance, and investigators knew the group allocation. In validation, the model predicted progression to ophthalmopathy a median of about 6.5 months before onset, with over 55% sensitivity and 72.22% specificity. A 13 V-J signature model separated ophthalmopathy from stable hyperthyroidism, with roughly 88% sensitivity and roughly 84% specificity in cross-validation and 80%/75% in testing. Most expanded thyroid clonotypes (frequency above 0.001) were also detected in blood, a finding suggesting that blood repertoires may reflect thyroid immune responses.

The receptor's source is a woman aged 30 to 39 with Graves' hyperthyroidism. This chain joins TRBV25-1 to TRBJ2-1; too little of a D gene remains to name it. Sequencing used blood. CDR3 loop: CASSEFDEQFF. Read as DNA, the sequence is TGTGCCAGCAGTGAATTCGATGAGCAGTTCTTC.